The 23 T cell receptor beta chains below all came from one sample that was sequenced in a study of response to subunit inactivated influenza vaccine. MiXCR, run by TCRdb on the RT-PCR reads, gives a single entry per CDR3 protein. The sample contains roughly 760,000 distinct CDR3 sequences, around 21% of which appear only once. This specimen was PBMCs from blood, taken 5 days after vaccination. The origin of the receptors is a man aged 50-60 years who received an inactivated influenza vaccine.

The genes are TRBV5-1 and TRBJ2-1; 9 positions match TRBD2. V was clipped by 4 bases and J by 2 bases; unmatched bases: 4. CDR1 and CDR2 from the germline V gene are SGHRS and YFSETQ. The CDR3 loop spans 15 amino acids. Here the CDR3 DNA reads TGCGCCAGCAGCCAGCGGGGGGCAGCCTACAATGAGCAGTTCTTC. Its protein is CASSQRGAAYNEQFF.

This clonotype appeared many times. Here the CDR3 DNA reads TGTGCCAGCAGCCTATTCCGGGACAGGGGTCAGCCCCAGCATTTT. It specifies CASSLFRDRGQPQHF. The gene calls are TRBV3-1 and TRBJ1-5; TRBD1 aligns across 10 bases. Germline CDR1 and CDR2: LGHDT and YNNKEL (reference sequence). This CDR3 is 15 amino acids long. V was clipped by 4 bases and J by 6 bases; unmatched bases: 6.

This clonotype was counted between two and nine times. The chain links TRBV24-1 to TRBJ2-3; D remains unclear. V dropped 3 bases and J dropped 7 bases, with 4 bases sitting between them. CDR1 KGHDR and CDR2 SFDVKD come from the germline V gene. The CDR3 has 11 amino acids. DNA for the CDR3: TGTGCCACCAGTGATCTATATACGCAGTATTTT. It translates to CATSDLYTQYF.

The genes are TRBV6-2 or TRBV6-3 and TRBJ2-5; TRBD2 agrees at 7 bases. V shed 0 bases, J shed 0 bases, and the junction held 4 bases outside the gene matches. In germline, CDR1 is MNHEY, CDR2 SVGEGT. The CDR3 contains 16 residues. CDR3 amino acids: CASSYSGGRDQETQYF. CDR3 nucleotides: TGTGCCAGCAGTTACTCGGGCGGGAGAGACCAAGAGACCCAGTACTTC.

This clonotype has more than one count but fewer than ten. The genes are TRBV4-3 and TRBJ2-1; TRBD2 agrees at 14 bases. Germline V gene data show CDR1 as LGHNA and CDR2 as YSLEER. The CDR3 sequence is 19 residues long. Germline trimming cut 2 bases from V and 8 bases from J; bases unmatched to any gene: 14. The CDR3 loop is CASSQHRAGAGLAGDEQFF. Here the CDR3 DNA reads TGCGCCAGCAGCCAACACCGGGCGGGGGCGGGACTAGCGGGAGATGAGCAGTTCTTC.

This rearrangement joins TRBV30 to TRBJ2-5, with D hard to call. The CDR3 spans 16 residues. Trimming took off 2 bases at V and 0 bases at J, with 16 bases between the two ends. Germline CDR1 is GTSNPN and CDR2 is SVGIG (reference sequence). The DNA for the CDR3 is TGTGCCTGGAGTTCTATGGTGGGTCGAAACCAAGAGACCCAGTACTTC. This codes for CAWSSMVGRNQETQYF.

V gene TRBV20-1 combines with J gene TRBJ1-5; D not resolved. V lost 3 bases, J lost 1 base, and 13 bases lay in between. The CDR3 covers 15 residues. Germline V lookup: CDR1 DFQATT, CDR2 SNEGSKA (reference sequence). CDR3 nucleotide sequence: TGCAGTGCTAGGAAAGGACTTACGAGCAATCAGCCCCAGCATTTT. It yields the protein CSARKGLTSNQPQHF.

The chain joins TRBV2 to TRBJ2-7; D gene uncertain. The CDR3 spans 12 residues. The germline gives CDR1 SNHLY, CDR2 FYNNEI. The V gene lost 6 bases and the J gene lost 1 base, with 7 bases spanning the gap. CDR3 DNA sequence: TGTGCCAGCAGGGCTAATTCCTACGAGCAGTACTTC. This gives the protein CASRANSYEQYF.

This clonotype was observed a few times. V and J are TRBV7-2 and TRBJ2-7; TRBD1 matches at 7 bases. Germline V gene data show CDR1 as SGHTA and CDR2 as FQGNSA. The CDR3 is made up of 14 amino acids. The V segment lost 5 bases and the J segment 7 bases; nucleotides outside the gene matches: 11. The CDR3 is CASSPTGQFREQYF. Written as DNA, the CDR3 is TGTGCCAGCAGCCCGACGGGACAGTTTCGGGAGCAGTACTTC.

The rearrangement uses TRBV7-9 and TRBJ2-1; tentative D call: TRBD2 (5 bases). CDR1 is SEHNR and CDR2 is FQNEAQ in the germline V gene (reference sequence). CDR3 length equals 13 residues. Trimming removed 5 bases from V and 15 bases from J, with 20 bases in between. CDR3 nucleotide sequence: TGTGCCAGCAGCCGGACGGGAATCTTTATTTCGTTCTTC. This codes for CASSRTGIFISFF.

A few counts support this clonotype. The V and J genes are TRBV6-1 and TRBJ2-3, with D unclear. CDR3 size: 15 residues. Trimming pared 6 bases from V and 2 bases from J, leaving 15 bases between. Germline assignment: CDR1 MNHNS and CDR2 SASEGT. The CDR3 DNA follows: TGTGCCAGCAGGCCTAGGACCTTCTTCACAGATACGCAGTATTTT. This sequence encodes CASRPRTFFTDTQYF.

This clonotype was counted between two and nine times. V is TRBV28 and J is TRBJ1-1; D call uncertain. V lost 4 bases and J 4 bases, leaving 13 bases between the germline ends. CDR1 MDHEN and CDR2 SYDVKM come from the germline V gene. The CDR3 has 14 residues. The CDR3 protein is CASSSSLEITEAFF. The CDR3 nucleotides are TGTGCCAGCAGTTCTAGTCTCGAAATCACTGAAGCTTTCTTT.

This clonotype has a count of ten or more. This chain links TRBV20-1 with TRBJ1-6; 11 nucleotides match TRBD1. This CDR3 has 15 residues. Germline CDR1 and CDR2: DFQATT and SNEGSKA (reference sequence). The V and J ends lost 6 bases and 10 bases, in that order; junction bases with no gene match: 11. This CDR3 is CSAEPPGQGGSPLHF. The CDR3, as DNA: TGCAGTGCGGAGCCCCCGGGACAGGGGGGCTCACCCCTCCACTTT.

CDR3: CSVVGAVLYEQYF. The CDR3 coding sequence is TGCAGCGTTGTGGGGGCCGTTCTCTACGAGCAGTACTTC. The chain uses TRBV29-1 and TRBJ2-7; weak D call: TRBD1 (6 bases). V lost 4 bases and J lost 3, with 13 bases in between. The CDR3 sequence is 13 residues long. Germline-derived CDR1 and CDR2 are SQVTM and ANQGSEA.

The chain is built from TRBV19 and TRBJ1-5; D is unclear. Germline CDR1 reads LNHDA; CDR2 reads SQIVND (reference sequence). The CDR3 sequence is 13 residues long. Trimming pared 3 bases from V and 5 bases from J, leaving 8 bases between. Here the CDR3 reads CASSIAVDQPQHF. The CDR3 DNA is TGTGCCAGTAGTATTGCCGTCGATCAGCCCCAGCATTTT.

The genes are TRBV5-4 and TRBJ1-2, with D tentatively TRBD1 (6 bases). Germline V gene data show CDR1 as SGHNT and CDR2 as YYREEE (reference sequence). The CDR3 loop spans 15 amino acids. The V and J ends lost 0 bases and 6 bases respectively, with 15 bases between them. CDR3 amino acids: CASSLARDIRDGYTF. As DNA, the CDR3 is TGTGCCAGCAGCTTGGCGCGGGACATTCGGGATGGCTACACCTTC.

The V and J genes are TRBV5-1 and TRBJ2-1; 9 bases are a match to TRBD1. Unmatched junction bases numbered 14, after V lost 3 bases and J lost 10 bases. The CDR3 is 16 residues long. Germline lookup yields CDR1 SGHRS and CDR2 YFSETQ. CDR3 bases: TGCGCCAGCAGCTGGGACAGGGCCGGAGACTTGAGGGAGCAGTTCTTC. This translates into CASSWDRAGDLREQFF.

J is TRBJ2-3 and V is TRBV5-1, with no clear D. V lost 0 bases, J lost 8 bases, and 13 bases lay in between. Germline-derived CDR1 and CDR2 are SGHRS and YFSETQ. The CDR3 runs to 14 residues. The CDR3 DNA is TGCGCCAGCAGCTTGGCCTCGGGTACGGGTACGCAGTATTTT. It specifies CASSLASGTGTQYF.

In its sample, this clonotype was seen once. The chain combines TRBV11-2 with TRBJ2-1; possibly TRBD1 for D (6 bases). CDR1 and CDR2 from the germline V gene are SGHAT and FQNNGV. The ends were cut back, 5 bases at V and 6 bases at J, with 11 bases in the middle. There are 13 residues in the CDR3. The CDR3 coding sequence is TGTGCCAGCAGCGTGGGGGCTGGCAATGAGCAGTTCTTC. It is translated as CASSVGAGNEQFF.

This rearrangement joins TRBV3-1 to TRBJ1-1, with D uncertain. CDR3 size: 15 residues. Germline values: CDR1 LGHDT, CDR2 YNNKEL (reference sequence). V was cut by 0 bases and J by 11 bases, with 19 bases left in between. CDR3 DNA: TGTGCCAGCAGCCAAGATCTCACTTTGTCCGGAGGCGCTTTCTTT. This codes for CASSQDLTLSGGAFF.

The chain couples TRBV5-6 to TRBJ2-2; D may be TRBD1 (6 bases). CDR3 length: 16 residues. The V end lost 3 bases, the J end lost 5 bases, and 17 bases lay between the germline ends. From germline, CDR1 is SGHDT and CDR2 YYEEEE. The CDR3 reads CASSWGRGKITGELFF. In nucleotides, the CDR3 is TGTGCCAGCAGCTGGGGGCGAGGGAAAATAACCGGGGAGCTGTTTTTT.

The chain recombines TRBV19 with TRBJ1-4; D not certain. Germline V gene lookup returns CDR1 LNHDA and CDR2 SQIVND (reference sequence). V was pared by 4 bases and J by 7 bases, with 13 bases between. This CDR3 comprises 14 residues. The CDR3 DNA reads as TGTGCCAGTAGTAACGGAAGGACTGTTGAAAAACTGTTTTTT. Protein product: CASSNGRTVEKLFF.

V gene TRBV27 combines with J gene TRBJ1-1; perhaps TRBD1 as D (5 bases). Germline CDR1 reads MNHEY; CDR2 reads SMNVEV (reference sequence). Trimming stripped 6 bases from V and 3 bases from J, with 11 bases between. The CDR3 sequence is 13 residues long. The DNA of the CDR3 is TGTGCCAGCAGCTGGGGGGGGGACACTGAAGCTTTCTTT. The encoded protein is CASSWGGDTEAFF.